These T cell receptor beta chains were read from a single sample in a study of cytotoxic CD8 clonotypes in ibrutinib-treated CLL. Sequencing was performed with immunoSEQ multiplex PCR; in TCRdb, only in-frame clones are kept and a portion is missing. The sample lists more than 200,000 clones, 79% occurring once. The source material was PBMCs, sampled after 12 months of ibrutinib treatment. These receptors originate from a human donor with chronic lymphocytic leukemia. Both conserved end residues are part of each CDR3. D genes are given only for firm matches. Clone size, where shown, is once, few, many, or a class for clones that have expanded.

>NA|TRBV6-1|TRBJ2-5|NA
CASSEVGGLVRETQYF
TGTGCCAGCAGTGAAGTAGGGGGGTTGGTGAGGGAGACCCAGTACTTC
>NA|TRBV28|TRBJ1-1|NA
CASSDPGGGDTEAFF
TGTGCCAGCAGTGATCCAGGAGGAGGTGACACTGAAGCTTTCTTT
>NA|TRBV18|TRBJ1-4|NA
CASSPPGRDNEKLFF
TGTGCCAGCTCACCACCCGGCAGGGATAATGAAAAACTGTTTTTT
>NA|TRBV5-1|TRBJ2-5|NA
CASSLSSQETQYF
TGCGCCAGCAGCTTGTCTAGCCAAGAGACCCAGTACTTC
>NA|TRBV6-6|TRBJ2-4|few
CASSSLNIQYF
TGTGCCAGCAGCTCCCTCAACATTCAGTACTTC
>NA|TRBV7-9|TRBJ1-5|many
CASSLVGNSNQPQHF
TGTGCCAGCAGCTTAGTGGGGAATAGCAATCAGCCCCAGCATTTT
>NA|TRBV19|TRBJ1-5|NA
CASSIWGGSNQPQHF
TGTGCCAGTAGTATCTGGGGAGGCAGCAATCAGCCCCAGCATTTT
>TRBD1|TRBV27|TRBJ2-1|NA
CASSLKLQGALMGEQFF
TGTGCCAGCAGTCTAAAACTACAGGGGGCCCTGATGGGTGAGCAGTTCTTC
>TRBD2|TRBV28|TRBJ2-1|NA
CASSLSSGVYNEQFF
TGTGCCAGCAGTTTAAGTAGCGGGGTTTACAATGAGCAGTTCTTC
>TRBD2|TRBV7-2|TRBJ2-1|once
CASSLESGGANEQFF
TGTGCCAGCAGCTTAGAAAGCGGGGGGGCCAATGAGCAGTTCTTC
>TRBD1|TRBV15|TRBJ1-1|NA
CATSTWTGVNTEAFF
TGTGCCACCAGCACTTGGACAGGAGTGAACACTGAAGCTTTCTTT
>TRBD1|TRBV19|TRBJ1-2|NA
CASSLDRDYGYTF
TGTGCCAGTAGCCTTGACAGGGACTATGGCTACACCTTC
>TRBD1|TRBV5-1|TRBJ2-2|NA
CASSLPPGQGTNTGELFF
TGCGCCAGCAGCTTGCCCCCGGGACAGGGTACGAACACCGGGGAGCTGTTTTTT
>NA|TRBV7-5|TRBJ2-2|NA
CARSYGSGGTDTGELFF
TGTGCCAGAAGCTACGGTAGCGGGGGAACGGACACCGGGGAGCTGTTTTTT
>TRBD2|TRBV5-8|TRBJ2-1|NA
CADPPGLAGTNEQFF
TGTGCCGACCCCCCGGGACTAGCGGGTACCAATGAGCAGTTCTTC
>NA|TRBV14|TRBJ1-2|NA
CASSPRDGYNYGYTF
TGTGCCAGCAGCCCCCGGGACGGGTATAACTATGGCTACACCTTC
>NA|TRBV4-1|TRBJ1-2|NA
CASSQESWGGSDYGYTF
TGCGCCAGCAGCCAAGAATCGTGGGGGGGTTCGGACTATGGCTACACCTTC
>NA|TRBV28|TRBJ1-1|NA
CASSGPGTEAFF
TGTGCCAGCAGCGGCCCCGGGACAGAAGCTTTCTTT
>TRBD1|TRBV7-3|TRBJ2-1|once
CASSPSGTVTNEQFF
TGTGCCAGCAGCCCATCCGGGACAGTTACCAATGAGCAGTTCTTC
>TRBD1|TRBV6-1|TRBJ2-5|NA
CASRPGTAEGETQYF
TGTGCCAGCAGGCCAGGGACAGCCGAGGGAGAGACCCAGTACTTC
>NA|TRBV9|TRBJ1-2|once
CASSVATGGIHGYTF
TGTGCCAGCAGCGTAGCTACCGGGGGAATTCATGGCTACACCTTC
>TRBD1|TRBV2|TRBJ2-7|few
CASSEAGRGRYEQYF
TGTGCCAGCAGTGAAGCCGGAAGGGGGCGTTACGAGCAGTACTTC
>NA|TRBV28|TRBJ1-2|NA
CASSLGRPIHGYTF
TGTGCCAGCAGTCTGGGACGCCCTATCCATGGCTACACCTTC
>NA|TRBV10-3|TRBJ1-1|NA
CAISVRGSGEDTEAFF
TGTGCCATCAGTGTCCGGGGGTCGGGGGAGGACACTGAAGCTTTCTTT
>NA|TRBV11-3|TRBJ2-1|NA
CASSHSGFEQFF
TGTGCCAGCAGCCACTCGGGGTTTGAGCAGTTCTTC
>NA|TRBV27|TRBJ2-1|NA
CASSLLNNEQFF
TGTGCCAGCAGTCTCTTAAACAATGAGCAGTTCTTC
>NA|TRBV9|TRBJ2-3|NA
CASSVVGGGGDTQYF
TGTGCCAGCAGCGTAGTTGGGGGAGGTGGAGATACGCAGTATTTT
>NA|TRBV4-2|TRBJ1-1|NA
CASSGGTMNTEAFF
TGTGCCAGCAGCGGAGGGACGATGAACACTGAAGCTTTCTTT
>NA|TRBV6-1|TRBJ1-1|NA
CASSRDPLNTEAFF
TGTGCCAGCAGTCGGGACCCACTGAACACTGAAGCTTTCTTT
>TRBD1|TRBV2|TRBJ2-1|NA
CASKLTGFGRDEQFF
TGTGCCAGCAAACTGACAGGGTTTGGGCGGGATGAGCAGTTCTTC
>NA|TRBV19|TRBJ2-5|NA
CASSIVPGAHGETQYF
TGTGCCAGTAGTATAGTCCCCGGGGCCCACGGAGAGACCCAGTACTTC
>NA|TRBV2|TRBJ2-7|NA
CASTGDSYEQYF
TGTGCCAGCACTGGGGATTCCTACGAGCAGTACTTC
>NA|TRBV6-5|TRBJ1-2|NA
CASSYGGGYTF
TGTGCCAGCAGTTACGGGGGTGGCTACACCTTC
>NA|TRBV14|TRBJ2-6|NA
CASSPRYGAYSGANVLTF
TGTGCCAGCAGTCCTCGATACGGCGCCTACTCTGGGGCCAACGTCCTGACTTTC
>NA|TRBV5-4|TRBJ2-4|NA
CASSLAGTFPKNIQYF
TGTGCCAGCAGCTTGGCCGGGACATTCCCGAAAAACATTCAGTACTTC
>NA|TRBV7-8|TRBJ2-7|NA
CASSPYTYEQYF
TGTGCCAGCAGCCCCTATACCTACGAGCAGTACTTC
>NA|TRBV10-1|TRBJ2-1|NA
CASSEGEAHNEQFF
TGCGCCAGCAGTGAAGGGGAGGCCCATAATGAGCAGTTCTTC
>TRBD2|TRBV6-1|TRBJ2-5|NA
CASSEYASGETQYF
TGTGCCAGCAGTGAATATGCTAGCGGAGAGACCCAGTACTTC
>NA|TRBV6-5|TRBJ2-5|NA
CASQEEGTQYF
TGTGCCAGCCAGGAGGAGGGGACCCAGTACTTC
>NA|TRBV7-9|TRBJ1-2|NA
CASSLRTSSYGYTF
TGTGCCAGCAGCTTAAGGACTTCGTCCTATGGCTACACCTTC
>NA|TRBV12-5|TRBJ2-5|few
CASGYPPVQQETQYF
TGTGCTAGTGGCTACCCCCCGGTCCAGCAAGAGACCCAGTACTTC
>NA|TRBV7-2|TRBJ2-7|few
CASSLAGARSYEQYF
TGTGCCAGCAGCCTGGCGGGGGCCAGGTCCTACGAGCAGTACTTC
>TRBD2|TRBV9|TRBJ2-7|once
CASSPGGGNYEQYF
TGTGCCAGCAGCCCCGGGGGGGGGAACTACGAGCAGTACTTC
>TRBD2|TRBV7-9|TRBJ2-3|once
CASSLGLAGGGDTQYF
TGTGCCAGCAGCTTGGGACTAGCGGGAGGCGGTGATACGCAGTATTTT
>NA|TRBV19|TRBJ2-2|NA
CASRDLRAATGELFF
TGTGCCAGTAGGGATTTGCGGGCGGCCACCGGGGAGCTGTTTTTT
>TRBD2|TRBV7-2|TRBJ2-4|NA
CASGLSGGAQGKNIQYF
TGTGCCAGCGGACTTAGCGGGGGGGCCCAAGGCAAAAACATTCAGTACTTC
>NA|TRBV6-6|TRBJ2-2|NA
CASSYSRVGAGELFF
TGTGCCAGCAGTTACTCGCGCGTGGGAGCCGGGGAGCTGTTTTTT
>NA|TRBV29-1|TRBJ2-1|once
CSVGLILNNEQFF
TGCAGCGTTGGGTTGATACTAAACAATGAGCAGTTCTTC
>TRBD2|TRBV18|TRBJ2-7|NA
CASSFRLATWEQYF
TGTGCCAGCTCCTTTCGACTAGCGACGTGGGAGCAGTACTTC
>TRBD2|TRBV9|TRBJ2-5|NA
CASSVWGPTSGRNETQYF
TGTGCCAGCAGCGTATGGGGTCCGACTAGCGGGAGGAATGAGACCCAGTACTTC
>NA|TRBV6-4|TRBJ2-1|NA
CASSDSDSHEQFF
TGTGCCAGCAGTGACTCGGACAGTCATGAGCAGTTCTTC
>NA|TRBV5-6|TRBJ2-3|NA
CASRESGRTDTQYF
TGTGCCAGCAGGGAGTCGGGCCGCACAGATACGCAGTATTTT
>TRBD2|TRBV28|TRBJ2-7|NA
CASTRWWVVASGYEQYF
TGTGCCAGCACCCGGTGGTGGGTAGTGGCTAGCGGATACGAGCAGTACTTC
>NA|TRBV7-9|TRBJ1-1|NA
CASSRLDSLAEAFF
TGTGCCAGCAGCAGACTCGACAGTTTGGCCGAAGCTTTCTTT
>TRBD1|TRBV27|TRBJ1-1|NA
CASSTRQGADSTEAFF
TGTGCCAGCAGTACGCGACAGGGGGCTGACTCAACTGAAGCTTTCTTT
>TRBD2|TRBV29-1|TRBJ2-3|NA
CSVERGGTDTQYF
TGCAGCGTTGAACGGGGGGGCACAGATACGCAGTATTTT
>NA|TRBV27|TRBJ2-7|NA
CASSLFVQGSEQYF
TGTGCCAGCAGTTTATTCGTCCAGGGGAGTGAGCAGTACTTC
>NA|TRBV6-5|TRBJ1-2|NA
CASSYFATANGYTF
TGTGCCAGCAGTTATTTCGCGACGGCTAATGGCTACACCTTC
>NA|TRBV5-1|TRBJ1-1|NA
CASSLDPRGFGTEAFF
TGCGCCAGCAGCTTGGACCCCAGGGGTTTCGGCACTGAAGCTTTCTTT
>NA|TRBV6-5|TRBJ1-2|NA
CASSYAPGREGYTF
TGTGCCAGCAGTTACGCGCCAGGGAGAGAGGGCTACACCTTC